One sample yielded the 22 T cell receptor beta chains listed below, sequenced in a study of CD8+CD57+ T cells in acquired aplastic anemia. The use of genomic DNA as template underpinned the TCR beta VDJ and CDR3 profiling. TCRdb reprocessed the reads via MiXCR and lists one record per CDR3 protein. This table holds 200,000 or so distinct CDR3 sequences, roughly 50% found once. Patients chosen for sequencing had CD8+CD57+ cells that had expanded, as shown by flow cytometry. The sample was sorted CD4+, CD8+, or CD8+CD57+ T cells (not recorded which) from PBMCs. These TCRs come from a human donor with aplastic anemia.

Comment on this clonotype: The conserved phenylalanine or tryptophan normally closing the CDR3 is absent here, so this likely arose from a read error. The DNA is left out, because the CDR3 cannot be placed on it with certainty; the CDR3 is given as TCRdb lists it. The V call is TRBV7-9, the J call TRBJ2-1. 8 amino acids form the CDR3, both terminal residues included. Germline V gene data show CDR1 as SEHNR and CDR2 as FQNEAQ (reference sequence). This CDR3 reads CASSLQIG.

The chain has TRBV2 and TRBJ2-7; TRBD1 matches 9 bases. The V segment lost 1 base and the J segment 4 bases; nucleotides outside the gene matches: 5. The germline V gene has CDR1 SNHLY and CDR2 FYNNEI. CDR3 size: 15 residues. CDR3 in amino acids: CASSEGGTGLYEQYF. The CDR3 coding sequence is TGTGCCAGCAGTGAAGGCGGGACAGGGTTGTACGAGCAGTACTTC.

CDR3 loop: CASSLDWAPNYGYTF. The CDR3 DNA reads TGTGCCAGCAGCTTGGACTGGGCCCCTAACTATGGCTACACCTTC. This chain links TRBV7-2 with TRBJ1-2; D is unclear. The V end lost 3 bases, the J end lost 0 bases, and 11 bases lay between the germline ends. Germline values: CDR1 SGHTA, CDR2 FQGNSA. This CDR3 has 15 amino acids.

This chain links TRBV10-3 with TRBJ1-5; 7 nucleotides align to TRBD1. Germline trimming cut 6 bases from V and 4 bases from J; bases unmatched to any gene: 6. The V gene's germline CDR1 is ENHRY and CDR2 SYGVKD. The CDR3 covers 14 residues. In DNA, the CDR3 is TGTGCCATCAGCGTCGGACAGGAGAATCAGCCCCAGCATTTT. As protein: CAISVGQENQPQHF.

As to this clonotype: With a much larger clone just one base away, this may be a read error. This chain links TRBV6-6 with TRBJ1-3; no definite D call. Germline-derived CDR1 and CDR2 are MNHNY and SVGAGI (reference sequence). The germline V and J ends were trimmed by 6 bases and 4 bases, with 10 bases remaining between them. CDR3 length: 13 residues. CDR3: CASRTEEGNTIYF. DNA for the CDR3: TGTGCCAGCAGGACCGAAGAGGGAAACACCATATATTTT.

The V and J genes are TRBV19 and TRBJ2-3; possibly TRBD2 for D (5 bases). Looked up from germline, CDR1 is LNHDA and CDR2 is SQIVND (reference sequence). CDR3 length equals 11 residues. This chain's CDR3 is CDSIGADTQYF. CDR3 nucleotides: TGTGACAGCATCGGGGCAGATACGCAGTATTTT.

This clonotype was picked up one time. This may stem from a read error, because a much larger clone lies one nucleotide away. V gene TRBV5-1 combines with J gene TRBJ1-1, with TRBD1 matching over 7 bases. Losses at the gene ends were 8 bases for V and 1 base for J; bases not matched to a gene: 5. Germline V gene data show CDR1 as SGHRS and CDR2 as YFSETQ. The CDR3 runs to 13 residues. CDR3: CASTQGTNTEAFF. The CDR3, as DNA: TGCGCCAGTACACAGGGGACGAACACTGAAGCTTTCTTT.

The table lists this clonotype with many counts. The chain uses TRBV2 and TRBJ1-1; D unresolved. Trimming stripped 7 bases from V and 7 bases from J, with 16 bases between. The V gene's germline CDR1 is SNHLY and CDR2 FYNNEI. The CDR3 extends over 13 amino acids. The CDR3 reads CASKTSSGFEAFF. The DNA for the CDR3 is TGTGCCAGCAAAACATCTTCAGGATTTGAAGCTTTCTTT.

The chain joins TRBV11-2 to TRBJ1-5; D may be TRBD1 (5 bases). Looked up from germline, CDR1 is SGHAT and CDR2 is FQNNGV. The CDR3 is 14 residues long. V lost 0 bases to trimming and J lost 5 bases, with 8 bases between them. The CDR3 region is CASSLDGGYQPQHF. The CDR3 region has the DNA TGTGCCAGCAGCTTAGACGGGGGATATCAGCCCCAGCATTTT.

Points on this clonotype: This may stem from a read error, because a much larger clone lies one nucleotide away. V is TRBV4-1 and J is TRBJ2-2; TRBD2 might be the D (5 bases). This CDR3 spans 15 amino acids. Germline-derived CDR1 and CDR2 are MGHRA and YSYEKL. DNA for the CDR3: TGCGCCAGCAGCAACATCCGGGGTAACACCGAGGAGCTGTTTTTT. Translating it yields CASSNIRGNTEELFF.

This clonotype has at least ten counts. This chain links TRBV5-4 with TRBJ2-7, with 9 bases lining up with TRBD1. The V gene end was trimmed by 2 bases and the J gene end by 4 bases; junction bases not matched to a gene: 4. The germline CDR1 and CDR2 sequences are SGHNT and YYREEE (reference sequence). The CDR3 totals 14 residues. The CDR3 protein is CASSFRDRDYEQYF. The DNA of the CDR3 is TGTGCCAGCAGCTTTCGGGACAGGGATTACGAGCAGTACTTC.

The V and J genes are TRBV20-1 and TRBJ1-1, with unresolved D. This CDR3 comprises 13 residues. Germline-derived CDR1 and CDR2 are DFQATT and SNEGSKA (reference sequence). The V end was cut by 1 base, the J end by 1 base, with 7 bases between. DNA of the CDR3: TGCAGTGCTAGAGTGGCAGCGAACACTGAAGCTTTCTTT. Residues: CSARVAANTEAFF.

The rearrangement links TRBV10-2 to TRBJ1-2; 7 bases are shared with TRBD1. V lost 9 bases, J lost 1 base, and 8 bases stayed unmatched. CDR3 length: 14 residues. Germline values: CDR1 WSHSY, CDR2 SAAADI. In DNA, the CDR3 is TGCGCCAGTACACCGGGACAGAATAACTATGGCTACACCTTC. It codes for CASTPGQNNYGYTF.

This clonotype has a handful of counts. The chain has TRBV6-6 and TRBJ2-7; D is unresolved. The CDR3 sequence is 12 residues long. The V gene lost 5 bases and the J gene lost 7 bases, with 12 bases spanning the gap. From germline, CDR1 is MNHNY and CDR2 SVGAGI (reference sequence). The CDR3 sequence: CASSPLEREQYF. DNA of the CDR3: TGTGCCAGCAGTCCACTGGAGAGGGAGCAGTACTTC.

This clonotype was picked up many times. As DNA, the CDR3 is TGTGCCACCAGCAGAGATAGGCGCTCCTCGGACAGTTCCAATCAGCCCCAGCATTTT. It specifies CATSRDRRSSDSSNQPQHF. J is TRBJ1-5 and V is TRBV15; D might be TRBD1 (6 bases). The length of the CDR3 is 19 residues. The V gene lost 0 bases and the J gene lost 3 bases, with 21 bases spanning the gap. CDR1 and CDR2 from the germline V gene are LNHNV and YYDKDF (reference sequence).

This clonotype has ten or more counts. The chain is built from TRBV20-1 and TRBJ2-3, with a tentative D call TRBD2 (6 bases). Per germline, CDR1 DFQATT and CDR2 SNEGSKA (reference sequence). The CDR3 sequence is 14 residues long. V lost 2 bases to trimming and J lost 0 bases, with 9 bases between them. This CDR3 reads CSARSGTSTDTQYF. The CDR3 DNA is TGCAGTGCTAGATCGGGGACTAGCACAGATACGCAGTATTTT.

This chain joins TRBV20-1 and TRBJ2-5; D is possibly TRBD2 (5 bases). From germline, CDR1 is DFQATT and CDR2 SNEGSKA (reference sequence). There are 12 residues in the CDR3. CDR3 sequence (DNA): TGCAGCGCGAGGGCCCTCCAAGAGACCCAGTACTTC. Translation: CSARALQETQYF.

V gene TRBV10-3 combines with J gene TRBJ1-5; D not certain. Per the germline V gene, CDR1 is ENHRY and CDR2 is SYGVKD. The CDR3 loop spans 17 amino acids. V was pared by 0 bases and J by 3 bases, with 15 bases between. The CDR3 bases are TGTGCCATCAGTGAGTCCACTACAGAAGGGAACAATCAGCCCCAGCATTTT. Translating gives CAISESTTEGNNQPQHF.

The sample holds one count of this clonotype. The V and J genes are TRBV19 and TRBJ2-7; TRBD1 matches at 11 bases. From germline, CDR1 is LNHDA and CDR2 SQIVND (reference sequence). Trimming took 4 bases from V and 5 from J; bases not matched to a gene: 7. The CDR3 has 15 amino acids. This CDR3 reads CASSRGGQGVDEQYF. For the CDR3, the DNA is TGTGCCAGTAGTAGGGGGGGACAGGGGGTTGACGAGCAGTACTTC.

Many counts were recorded for this clonotype. CDR3 amino acids: CASKVRGGAQNTGELFF. In DNA form, the CDR3 reads TGTGCCAGCAAGGTGCGAGGGGGGGCACAGAACACCGGGGAGCTGTTTTTT. V and J are TRBV11-2 and TRBJ2-2, with a tentative D call TRBD2 (7 bases). Trimming took off 7 bases at V and 1 base at J, with 19 bases between the two ends. From germline, CDR1 is SGHAT and CDR2 FQNNGV. The CDR3 spans 17 residues. Looking up the rest from reference TRBV11-2 and TRBJ2-2 gives the full variable domain: EAGVAQSPRYKIIEKRQSVAFWCNPISGHATLYWYQQILGQGPKLLIQFQNNGVVDDSQLPKDRFSAERLKGVDSTLKIQPAKLEDSAVYLCASKVRGGAQNTGELFFGEGSRLTVL.

The chain employs TRBV11-2 and TRBJ1-2, with no clear D. Germline values: CDR1 SGHAT, CDR2 FQNNGV. V lost 3 bases to trimming and J lost 4 bases, with 15 bases between them. CDR3 size: 15 residues. CDR3 sequence reads: CASSLRLVPSYGYTF. CDR3 nucleotides: TGTGCCAGCAGCTTGAGATTGGTTCCCAGCTATGGCTACACCTTC.

The chain joins TRBV29-1 to TRBJ1-3, with 10 bases matching TRBD1. The J segment lost 5 bases and the V segment lost 6 bases, leaving 4 bases of the junction unmatched. The CDR3 is made up of 13 amino acids. In germline, CDR1 is SQVTM, CDR2 ANQGSEA. The CDR3 reads CSVEDRGRNTIYF. As DNA, the CDR3 is TGCAGCGTGGAGGACAGGGGGAGAAACACCATATATTTT.